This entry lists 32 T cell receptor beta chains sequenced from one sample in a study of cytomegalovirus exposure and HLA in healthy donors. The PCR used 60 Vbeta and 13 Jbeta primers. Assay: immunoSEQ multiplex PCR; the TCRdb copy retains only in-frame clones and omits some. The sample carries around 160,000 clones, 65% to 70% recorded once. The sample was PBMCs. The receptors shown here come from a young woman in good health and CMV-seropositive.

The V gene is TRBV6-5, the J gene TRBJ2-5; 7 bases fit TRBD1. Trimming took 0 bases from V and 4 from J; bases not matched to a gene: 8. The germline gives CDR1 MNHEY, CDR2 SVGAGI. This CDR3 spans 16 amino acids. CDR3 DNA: TGTGCCAGCAGTTACTCCACAGGGGATTTAGGAGAGACCCAGTACTTC. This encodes CASSYSTGDLGETQYF.

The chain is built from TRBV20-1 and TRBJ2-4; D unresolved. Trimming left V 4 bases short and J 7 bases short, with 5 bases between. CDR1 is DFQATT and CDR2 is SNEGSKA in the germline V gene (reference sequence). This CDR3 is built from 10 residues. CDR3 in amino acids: CSAIRNIQYF. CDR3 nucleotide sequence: TGCAGTGCTATTCGGAACATTCAGTACTTC.

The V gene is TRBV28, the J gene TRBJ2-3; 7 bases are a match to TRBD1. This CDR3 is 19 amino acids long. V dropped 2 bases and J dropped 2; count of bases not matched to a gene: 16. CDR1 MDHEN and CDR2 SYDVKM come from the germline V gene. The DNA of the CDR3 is TGTGCCAGCAGTTTAGGCTATTCTCTCACAGGGGAGAACACAGATACGCAGTATTTT. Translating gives CASSLGYSLTGENTDTQYF.

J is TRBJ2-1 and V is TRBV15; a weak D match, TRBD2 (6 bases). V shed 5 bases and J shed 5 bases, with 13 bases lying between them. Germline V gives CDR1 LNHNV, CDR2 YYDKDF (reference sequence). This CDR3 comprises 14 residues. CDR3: CATSRGLNNNEQFF. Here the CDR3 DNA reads TGTGCCACCAGCCGGGGACTTAATAACAATGAGCAGTTCTTC.

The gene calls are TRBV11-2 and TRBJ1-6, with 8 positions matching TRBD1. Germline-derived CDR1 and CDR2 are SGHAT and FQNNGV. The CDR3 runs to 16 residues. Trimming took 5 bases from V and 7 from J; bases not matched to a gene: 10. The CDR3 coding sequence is TGTGCCAGCAGCCGCGCCTTTCGACAGGGGAATTCACCCCTCCACTTT. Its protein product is CASSRAFRQGNSPLHF.

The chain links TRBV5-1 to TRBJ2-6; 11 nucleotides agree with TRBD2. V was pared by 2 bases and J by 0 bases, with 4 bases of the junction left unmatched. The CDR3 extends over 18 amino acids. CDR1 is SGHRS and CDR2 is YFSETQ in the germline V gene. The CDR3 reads CASSFLAGGSSGANVLTF. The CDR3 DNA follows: TGCGCCAGCAGCTTTCTAGCGGGGGGAAGCTCTGGGGCCAACGTCCTGACTTTC.

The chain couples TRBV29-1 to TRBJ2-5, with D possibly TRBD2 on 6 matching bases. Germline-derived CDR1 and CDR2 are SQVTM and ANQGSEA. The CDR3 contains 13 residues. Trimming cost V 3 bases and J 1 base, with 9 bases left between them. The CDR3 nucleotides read TGCAGCGTTGATGGGGGGAGCCAAGAGACCCAGTACTTC. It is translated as CSVDGGSQETQYF.

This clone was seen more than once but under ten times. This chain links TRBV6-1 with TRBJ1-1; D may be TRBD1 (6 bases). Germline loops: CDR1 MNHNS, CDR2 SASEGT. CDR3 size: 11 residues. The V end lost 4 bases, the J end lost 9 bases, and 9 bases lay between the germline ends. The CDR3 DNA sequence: TGTGCCAGCAGTGTACAGGGAAAAGCTTTCTTT. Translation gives CASSVQGKAFF.

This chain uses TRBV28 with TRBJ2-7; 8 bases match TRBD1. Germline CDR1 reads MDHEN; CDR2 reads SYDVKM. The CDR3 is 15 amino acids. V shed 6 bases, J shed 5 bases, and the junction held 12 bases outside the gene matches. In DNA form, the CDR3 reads TGTGCCAGCAGGACGGGACAGGCCACTCGAAACGAGCAGTACTTC. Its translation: CASRTGQATRNEQYF.

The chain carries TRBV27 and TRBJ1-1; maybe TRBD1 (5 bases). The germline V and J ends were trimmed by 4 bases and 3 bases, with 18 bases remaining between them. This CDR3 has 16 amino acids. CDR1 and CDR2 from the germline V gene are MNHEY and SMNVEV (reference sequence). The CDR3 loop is CASSSIVRTRDTEAFF. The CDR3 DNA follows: TGTGCCAGCAGTTCGATCGTAAGGACAAGGGACACTGAAGCTTTCTTT.

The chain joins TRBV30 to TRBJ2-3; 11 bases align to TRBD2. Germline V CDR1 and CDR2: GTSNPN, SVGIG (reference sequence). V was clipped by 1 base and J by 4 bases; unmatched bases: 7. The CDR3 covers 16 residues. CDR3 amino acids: CAWSAGIAGGPDTQYF. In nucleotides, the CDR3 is TGTGCCTGGAGTGCTGGGATAGCGGGGGGGCCAGATACGCAGTATTTT.

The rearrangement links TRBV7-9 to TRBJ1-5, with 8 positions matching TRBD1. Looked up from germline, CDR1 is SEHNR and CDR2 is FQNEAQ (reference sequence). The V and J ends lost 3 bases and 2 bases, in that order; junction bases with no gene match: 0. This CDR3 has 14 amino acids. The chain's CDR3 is CASSLGQGNQPQHF. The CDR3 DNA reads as TGTGCCAGCAGCTTGGGACAGGGCAATCAGCCCCAGCATTTT.

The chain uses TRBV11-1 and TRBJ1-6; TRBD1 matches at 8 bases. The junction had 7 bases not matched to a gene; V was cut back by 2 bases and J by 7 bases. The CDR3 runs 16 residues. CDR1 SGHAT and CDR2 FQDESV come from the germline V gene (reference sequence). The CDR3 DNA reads TGTGCCAGCAGCTTACAAAGGACAGGGCCGAATTCACCCCTCCACTTT. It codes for CASSLQRTGPNSPLHF.

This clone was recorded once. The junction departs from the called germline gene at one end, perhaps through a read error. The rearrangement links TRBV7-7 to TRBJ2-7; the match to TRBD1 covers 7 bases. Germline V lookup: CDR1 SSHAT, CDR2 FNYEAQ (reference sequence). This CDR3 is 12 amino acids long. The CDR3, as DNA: TGTGCTAGCAGCTTAGCAGGGGGCGAGCAGTACTTC. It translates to CASSLAGGEQYF.

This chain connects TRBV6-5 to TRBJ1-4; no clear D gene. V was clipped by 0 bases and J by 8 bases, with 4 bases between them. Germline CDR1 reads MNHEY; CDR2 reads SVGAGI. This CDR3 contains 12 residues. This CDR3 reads CASSYSGEKLFF. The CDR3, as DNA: TGTGCCAGCAGTTACTCTGGCGAAAAACTGTTTTTT.

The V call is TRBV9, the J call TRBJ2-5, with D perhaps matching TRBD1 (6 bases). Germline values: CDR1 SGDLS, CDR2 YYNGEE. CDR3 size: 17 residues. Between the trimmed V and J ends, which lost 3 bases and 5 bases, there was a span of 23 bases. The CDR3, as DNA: TGTGCCAGCAGCGAGGGGGACACTGCCTCAGAAGGGGAGACCCAGTACTTC. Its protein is CASSEGDTASEGETQYF.

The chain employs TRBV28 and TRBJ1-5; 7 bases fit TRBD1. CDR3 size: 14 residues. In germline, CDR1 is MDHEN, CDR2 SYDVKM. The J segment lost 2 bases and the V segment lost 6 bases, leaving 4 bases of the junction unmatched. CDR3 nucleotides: TGTGCCAGCAGGGGTGACAGGGGCAATCAGCCCCAGCATTTT. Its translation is CASRGDRGNQPQHF.

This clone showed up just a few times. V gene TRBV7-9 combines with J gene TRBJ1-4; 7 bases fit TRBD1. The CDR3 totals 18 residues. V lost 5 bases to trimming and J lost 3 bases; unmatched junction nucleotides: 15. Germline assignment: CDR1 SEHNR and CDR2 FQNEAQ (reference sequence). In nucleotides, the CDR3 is TGTGCCAGCAGCCCCCGACAGGGACCAAAAGAGGCTAATGAAAAACTGTTTTTT. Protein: CASSPRQGPKEANEKLFF.

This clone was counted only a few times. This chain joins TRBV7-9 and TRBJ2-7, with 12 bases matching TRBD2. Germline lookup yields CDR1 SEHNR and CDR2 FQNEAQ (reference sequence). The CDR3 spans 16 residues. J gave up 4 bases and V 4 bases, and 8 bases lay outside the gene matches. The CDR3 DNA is TGTGCCAGCAGCTCATCGACTAGCGGGGGATTTTACGAGCAGTACTTC. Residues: CASSSSTSGGFYEQYF.

The CDR3 region is CASSSIRAGGPEEQYF. The DNA of the CDR3 is TGCGCCAGCAGCTCAATACGAGCGGGAGGGCCCGAAGAGCAGTACTTC. This chain links TRBV5-1 with TRBJ2-7; 10 bases fit TRBD2. V gave up 3 bases and J gave up 7 bases; unmatched junction bases: 13. In germline, CDR1 is SGHRS, CDR2 YFSETQ. The CDR3 covers 16 residues. Together with reference TRBV5-1 and TRBJ2-7, the CDR3 gives the full variable domain: KAGVTQTPRYLIKTRGQQVTLSCSPISGHRSVSWYQQTPGQGLQFLFEYFSETQRNKGNFPGRFSGRQFSNSRSEMNVSTLELGDSALYLCASSSIRAGGPEEQYFGPGTRLTVT.

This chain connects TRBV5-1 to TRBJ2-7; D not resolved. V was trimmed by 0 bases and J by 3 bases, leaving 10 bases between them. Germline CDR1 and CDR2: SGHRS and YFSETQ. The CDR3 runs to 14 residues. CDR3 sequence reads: CASSLEVNSYEQYF. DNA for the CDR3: TGCGCCAGCAGCTTGGAAGTGAATAGCTACGAGCAGTACTTC.

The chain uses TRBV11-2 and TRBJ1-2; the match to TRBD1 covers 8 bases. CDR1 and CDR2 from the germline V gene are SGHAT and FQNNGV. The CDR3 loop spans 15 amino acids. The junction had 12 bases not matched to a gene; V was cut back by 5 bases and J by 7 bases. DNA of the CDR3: TGTGCCAGCAGCCCCATGGCGACAGGGGAGGGTGGCTACACCTTC. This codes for CASSPMATGEGGYTF.

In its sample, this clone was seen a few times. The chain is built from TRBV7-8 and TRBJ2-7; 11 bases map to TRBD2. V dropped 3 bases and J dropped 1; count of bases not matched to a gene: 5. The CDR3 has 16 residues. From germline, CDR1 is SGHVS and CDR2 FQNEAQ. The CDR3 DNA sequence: TGTGCCAGCAGCTTTCTCCTAGCGGGAGGTTCCTACGAGCAGTACTTC. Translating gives CASSFLLAGGSYEQYF.

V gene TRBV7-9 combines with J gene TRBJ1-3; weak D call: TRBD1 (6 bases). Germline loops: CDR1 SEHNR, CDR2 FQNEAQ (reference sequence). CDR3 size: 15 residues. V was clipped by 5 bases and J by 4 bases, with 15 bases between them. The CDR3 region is CASSLITGSGNTIYF. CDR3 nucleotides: TGTGCCAGCAGCCTTATTACAGGGTCCGGAAACACCATATATTTT.

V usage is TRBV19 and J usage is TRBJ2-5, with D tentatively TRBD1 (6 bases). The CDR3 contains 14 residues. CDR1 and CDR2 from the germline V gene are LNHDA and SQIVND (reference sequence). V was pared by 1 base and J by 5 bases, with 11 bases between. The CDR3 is CASSIAQGFETQYF. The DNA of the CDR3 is TGTGCCAGTAGTATAGCACAGGGTTTTGAGACCCAGTACTTC.

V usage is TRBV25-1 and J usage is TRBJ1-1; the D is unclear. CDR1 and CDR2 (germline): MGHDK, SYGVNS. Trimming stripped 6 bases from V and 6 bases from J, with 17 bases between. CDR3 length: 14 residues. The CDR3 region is CASSLPGLHAEAFF. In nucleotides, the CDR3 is TGTGCCAGCAGCCTTCCCGGACTCCATGCTGAAGCTTTCTTT. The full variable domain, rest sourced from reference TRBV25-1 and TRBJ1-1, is EADIYQTPRYLVIGTGKKITLECSQTMGHDKMYWYQQDPGMELHLIHYSYGVNSTEKGDLSSESTVSRIRTEHFPLTLESARPSHTSQYLCASSLPGLHAEAFFGQGTRLTVV.

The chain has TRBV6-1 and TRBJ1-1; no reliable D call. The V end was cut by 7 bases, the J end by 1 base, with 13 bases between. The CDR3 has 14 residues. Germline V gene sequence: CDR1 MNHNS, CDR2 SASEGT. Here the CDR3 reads CASTPTRKNTEAFF. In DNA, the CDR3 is TGTGCCAGCACCCCGACTCGAAAGAACACTGAAGCTTTCTTT.

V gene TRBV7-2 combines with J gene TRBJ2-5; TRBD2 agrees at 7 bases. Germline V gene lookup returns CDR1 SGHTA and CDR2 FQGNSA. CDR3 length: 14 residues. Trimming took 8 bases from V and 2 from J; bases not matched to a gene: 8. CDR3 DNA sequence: TGTGCCAGCTCAAGGGACTATAATCAAGAGACCCAGTACTTC. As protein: CASSRDYNQETQYF.

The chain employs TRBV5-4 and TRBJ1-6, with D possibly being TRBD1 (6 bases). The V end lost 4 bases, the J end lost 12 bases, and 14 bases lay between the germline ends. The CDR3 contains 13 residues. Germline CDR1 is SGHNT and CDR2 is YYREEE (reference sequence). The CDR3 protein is CASSPGAAIPLHF. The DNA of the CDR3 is TGTGCCAGCAGCCCAGGGGCAGCGATACCCCTCCACTTT.

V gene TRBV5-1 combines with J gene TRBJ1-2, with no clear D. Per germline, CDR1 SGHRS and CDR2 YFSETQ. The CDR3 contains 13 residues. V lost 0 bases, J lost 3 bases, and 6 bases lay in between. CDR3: CASSLGHDYGYTF. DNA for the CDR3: TGCGCCAGCAGCTTGGGACACGACTATGGCTACACCTTC.

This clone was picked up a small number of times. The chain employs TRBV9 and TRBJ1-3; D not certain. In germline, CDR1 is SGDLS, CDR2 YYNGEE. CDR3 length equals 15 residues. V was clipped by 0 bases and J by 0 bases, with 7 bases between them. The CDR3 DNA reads TGTGCCAGCAGCGTAGGAACAGCCTCTGGAAACACCATATATTTT. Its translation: CASSVGTASGNTIYF.

The CDR3 coding sequence is TGTGCCAGCAGCCCCCGCCGGGGGGCAGGCCAGCCCCAGCATTTT. The encoded protein is CASSPRRGAGQPQHF. V is TRBV7-6 and J is TRBJ1-5; perhaps TRBD1 as D (6 bases). V shed 5 bases and J shed 7 bases, with 18 bases lying between them. This CDR3 spans 15 amino acids. CDR1 and CDR2 (germline): SGHVS, FNYEAQ.